This T cell receptor (beta chain) was profiled in a study of CD8 T cells in ankylosing spondylitis. General study points: Within matched ankylosing spondylitis synovial fluid, disease-linked clones were reportedly significantly enriched.

As for this clonotype: Its antigen is unknown.

The CDR3 is 14 amino acids. Germline V lookup: CDR1 SGHTA, CDR2 FQGNSA. Germline trimming cut 3 bases from V and 4 bases from J; bases unmatched to any gene: 1. Generation of TCR beta libraries employed quantitative 5'-RACE incorporating molecular barcodes. TCRdb re-called the 5' RACE reads through MiXCR, storing one row per CDR3 protein. The sample has around 150,000 distinct CDR3 sequences, about a sixth seen once; the top ten hold about 7.6%. The sequence was obtained from a male donor with ankylosing spondylitis or in good health (not recorded which). The sequenced material came from blood, either unsorted or a sorted T cell fraction (not recorded which). The J gene is TRBJ2-3, the V gene TRBV7-2; TRBD2 aligns across 10 bases. CDR3 protein: CASSFGTSADTQYF. The CDR3 DNA reads TGTGCCAGCAGCTTTGGGACTAGCGCAGATACGCAGTATTTT.